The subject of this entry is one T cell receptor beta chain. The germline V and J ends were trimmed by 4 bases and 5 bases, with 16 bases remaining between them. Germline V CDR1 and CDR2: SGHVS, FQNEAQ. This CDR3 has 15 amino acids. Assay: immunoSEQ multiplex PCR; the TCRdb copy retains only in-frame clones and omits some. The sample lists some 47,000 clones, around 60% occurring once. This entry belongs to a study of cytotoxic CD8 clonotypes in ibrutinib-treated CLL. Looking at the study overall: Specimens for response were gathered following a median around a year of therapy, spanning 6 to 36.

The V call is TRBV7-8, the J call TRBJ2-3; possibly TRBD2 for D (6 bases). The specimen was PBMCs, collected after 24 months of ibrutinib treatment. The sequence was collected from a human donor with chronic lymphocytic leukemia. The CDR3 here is CASSYDRGKGDTQYF. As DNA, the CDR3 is TGTGCCAGCAGCTACGACCGGGGGAAAGGAGATACGCAGTATTTT.